This T cell receptor (beta chain) was identified during a study of tumor and adjacent non-tumor tissue in lung cancer. To note about this clonotype: A much larger clone lies one base from this, so it may be a read error.

RNA was extracted from bulk tissue without any cell sorting. Between August and November 2014, newly diagnosed, chemotherapy-naive lung cancer patients underwent thoracic surgery in China. The library came from three nested PCR rounds adapted from ARM-PCR protocols. TCRdb ran MiXCR on the multiplex PCR reads and lists one entry per CDR3 protein. The sample has some 84,000 distinct CDR3 sequences, roughly three fifths seen once; the top ten hold over 12%. Germline assignment: CDR1 SQVTM and CDR2 ANQGSEA. There are 14 residues in the CDR3. Trimming shortened V by 8 bases and J by 0 bases, and 14 bases separated the two germline ends.

This receptor was taken from a man aged 65-85 years with non-small cell lung cancer. The rearrangement joins TRBV29-1 to TRBJ2-1; tentatively, D is TRBD1 (5 bases). The sample consisted of lung tumor tissue. The CDR3 sequence: CSSRQQISYNEQFF. The CDR3 DNA reads TGCAGCTCGCGACAGCAGATCTCCTACAATGAGCAGTTCTTC.